The clone carrying this TCR beta chain appeared a few times. The data belong to a study of T cells after yellow fever vaccination. The germline CDR1 and CDR2 sequences are LNHDA and SQIVND (reference sequence). The CDR3 contains 13 residues. V was shortened by 3 bases and J by 2 bases, with 8 bases between the two germline ends. Template switching with 5'RACE generated the TCR cDNA and added a universal primer site and UMIs. TCRdb ran MiXCR on the 5' RACE reads and lists one entry per CDR3 protein. This sample has approximately 550,000 distinct CDR3 sequences; approximately 15% occur once, and the top ten carry about 14%.

This TCR came from a man younger than 40 who received the YFV17D yellow fever vaccine. The sample consisted of PBMCs, taken on the day of the yellow fever booster vaccination. The chain employs TRBV19 and TRBJ2-7; D is possibly TRBD2 (5 bases). CDR3 DNA sequence: TGTGCCAGTAGTATCACGGGAACCTACGAGCAGTACTTC. It specifies CASSITGTYEQYF.